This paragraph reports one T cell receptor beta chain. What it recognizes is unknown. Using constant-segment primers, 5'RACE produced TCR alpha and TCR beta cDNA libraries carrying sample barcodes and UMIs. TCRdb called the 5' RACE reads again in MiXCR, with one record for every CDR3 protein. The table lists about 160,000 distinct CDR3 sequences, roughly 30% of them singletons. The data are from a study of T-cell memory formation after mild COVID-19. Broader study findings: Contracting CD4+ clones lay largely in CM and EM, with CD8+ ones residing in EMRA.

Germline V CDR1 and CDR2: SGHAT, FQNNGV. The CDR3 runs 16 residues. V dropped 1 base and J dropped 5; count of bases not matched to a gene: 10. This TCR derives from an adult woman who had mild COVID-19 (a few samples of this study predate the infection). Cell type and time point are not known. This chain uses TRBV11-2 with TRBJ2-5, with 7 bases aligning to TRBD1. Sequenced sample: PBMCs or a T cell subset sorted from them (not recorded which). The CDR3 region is CASSLAYRGGLETQYF. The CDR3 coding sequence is TGTGCCAGCAGCTTAGCCTACAGGGGTGGTCTGGAGACCCAGTACTTC. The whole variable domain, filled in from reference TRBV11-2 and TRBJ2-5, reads EAGVAQSPRYKIIEKRQSVAFWCNPISGHATLYWYQQILGQGPKLLIQFQNNGVVDDSQLPKDRFSAERLKGVDSTLKIQPAKLEDSAVYLCASSLAYRGGLETQYFGPGTRLLVL.